Presented here are 20 T cell receptor beta chains from one specimen sequenced in a study of blood T cell repertoires in COVID-19. Assay used: immunoSEQ multiplex PCR; TCRdb lists only in-frame clones, some missing. Seen here are approximately 220,000 clones, around 85% observed once, and the top ten hold around 20%. Sequences were obtained from PBMCs or T cells enriched from blood (not recorded which). The receptors stem from a man in his forties or fifties who had recovered from COVID-19.

The gene calls are TRBV29-1 and TRBJ2-3; 9 nucleotides agree with TRBD1. The length of the CDR3 is 13 residues. The germline V gene encodes CDR1 SQVTM and CDR2 ANQGSEA. Trimming cost V 7 bases and J 2 bases; bases outside gene matches: 4. The CDR3 region is CSAGQGTTDTQYF. The DNA for the CDR3 is TGCAGCGCGGGACAGGGCACCACAGATACGCAGTATTTT.

This clone was observed a handful of times. V gene TRBV27 combines with J gene TRBJ1-1; maybe TRBD1 (5 bases). V was shortened by 3 bases and J by 2 bases, with 7 bases between the two germline ends. This CDR3 is 13 amino acids long. Germline-derived CDR1 and CDR2 are MNHEY and SMNVEV (reference sequence). CDR3 in amino acids: CASSLGLNTEAFF. Written as DNA, the CDR3 is TGTGCCAGCAGTTTGGGACTCAACACTGAAGCTTTCTTT.

The rearrangement links TRBV28 to TRBJ2-1, with 10 bases fitting TRBD1. The V segment lost 6 bases and the J segment 8 bases; nucleotides outside the gene matches: 10. Per the germline V gene, CDR1 is MDHEN and CDR2 is SYDVKM. This CDR3 has 15 amino acids. The CDR3 protein is CASREPGQGRHEQFF. The CDR3 bases are TGTGCCAGCAGGGAGCCGGGACAGGGGAGACATGAGCAGTTCTTC. Combining the CDR3 with reference TRBV28 and TRBJ2-1 gives the whole variable domain DVKVTQSSRYLVKRTGEKVFLECVQDMDHENMFWYRQDPGLGLRLIYFSYDVKMKEKGDIPEGYSVSREKKERFSLILESASTNQTSMYLCASREPGQGRHEQFFGPGTRLTVL.

This chain connects TRBV2 to TRBJ2-3; 10 nucleotides align to TRBD2. This CDR3 is 16 amino acids long. Losses at the gene ends were 7 bases for V and 4 bases for J; bases not matched to a gene: 11. The germline CDR1 and CDR2 sequences are SNHLY and FYNNEI. The CDR3 DNA sequence: TGTGCCAGCACCGATCGGCTAGCGGGAGTCCCAGATACGCAGTATTTT. Its protein product is CASTDRLAGVPDTQYF.

This chain uses TRBV7-3 with TRBJ2-5; 7 nucleotides line up with TRBD1. Germline-derived CDR1 and CDR2 are SGHTA and FQGTGA. This CDR3 is built from 15 residues. J gave up 4 bases and V 5 bases, and 10 bases lay outside the gene matches. The CDR3 is CASSEGQSRGETQYF. In nucleotides, the CDR3 is TGTGCCAGCAGCGAGGGACAGTCACGAGGAGAGACCCAGTACTTC.

The rearrangement joins TRBV5-5 to TRBJ2-5; 9 nucleotides align to TRBD2. Germline V gives CDR1 SGHKS, CDR2 YYEKEE (reference sequence). V lost 4 bases, J lost 4 bases, and 8 bases stayed unmatched. CDR3 length equals 15 residues. The CDR3 is CASSRTSVLGETQYF. Written as DNA, the CDR3 is TGTGCCAGCAGCCGGACTAGCGTATTAGGAGAGACCCAGTACTTC.

The chain employs TRBV29-1 and TRBJ2-1, with 13 bases identical to TRBD2. The V gene's germline CDR1 is SQVTM and CDR2 ANQGSEA. V dropped 7 bases and J dropped 6; count of bases not matched to a gene: 6. This CDR3 region has 14 residues. The CDR3 DNA sequence: TGCAGCGGCCGGGGACTAGCGGGAAGCAATGAGCAGTTCTTC. Its translation: CSGRGLAGSNEQFF.

V and J are TRBV5-1 and TRBJ1-1; no definite D call. Germline CDR1 SGHRS, CDR2 YFSETQ. V was clipped by 4 bases and J by 1 base, with 8 bases between them. The CDR3 has 13 residues. As DNA, the CDR3 is TGCGCCAGCAGCCTAACAGAGAACACTGAAGCTTTCTTT. It codes for CASSLTENTEAFF.

The table lists this clone with a count of one. The chain is built from TRBV24-1 and TRBJ2-1, with TRBD2 matching 12 bases. CDR3 length: 17 amino acids. V dropped 4 bases and J dropped 7; count of bases not matched to a gene: 10. From germline, CDR1 is KGHDR and CDR2 SFDVKD. CDR3 sequence (DNA): TGTGCCACCAGTGACTACCTAGCGGGAGGGCCGGGGAATGAGCAGTTCTTC. It is translated as CATSDYLAGGPGNEQFF.

The chain recombines TRBV24-1 with TRBJ1-2, with unresolved D. The length of the CDR3 is 13 residues. V was shortened by 3 bases and J by 7 bases, with 11 bases between the two germline ends. The germline gives CDR1 KGHDR, CDR2 SFDVKD. This CDR3 is CATSDGLNAGYTF. DNA for the CDR3: TGTGCCACCAGTGATGGCCTTAACGCTGGCTACACCTTC.

This clone has just a few counts. This sequence joins TRBV4-3 and TRBJ2-7, with 7 bases fitting TRBD2. With V trimmed by 0 bases and J by 2 bases, 7 bases remained unmatched. Germline values: CDR1 LGHNA, CDR2 YSLEER. The CDR3 runs to 16 residues. In DNA, the CDR3 is TGCGCCAGCAGCCAAGATGGGCTAGCGGATACCTACGAGCAGTACTTC. It yields the protein CASSQDGLADTYEQYF.

On this clone itself: This sample includes further DNA sequences coding for the same CDR3. V and J are TRBV27 and TRBJ1-5; D uncertain. This CDR3 contains 15 residues. Trimming left V 4 bases short and J 2 bases short, with 12 bases between. CDR1 MNHEY and CDR2 SMNVEV come from the germline V gene (reference sequence). CDR3 region: CASSSLGGGNQPQHF. In nucleotides, the CDR3 is TGTGCCAGCAGTTCACTTGGAGGAGGCAATCAGCCCCAGCATTTT.

The sample holds a few counts of this clone. The V and J genes are TRBV30 and TRBJ2-5; TRBD2 might be the D (6 bases). V lost 6 bases and J 2 bases, leaving 13 bases between the germline ends. This CDR3 is 13 amino acids long. Germline loops: CDR1 GTSNPN, CDR2 SVGIG (reference sequence). Here the CDR3 DNA reads TGTGCCTGCGCGGGACCGGAGCAAGAGACCCAGTACTTC. It codes for CACAGPEQETQYF.

The chain combines TRBV4-1 with TRBJ2-1; unclear D gene. CDR1 is MGHRA, CDR2 YSYEKL, per germline. The CDR3 is 15 residues long. Between the trimmed V and J ends, which lost 1 base and 2 bases, there was a span of 9 bases. The CDR3, as DNA: TGCGCCAGCAGCCAAGTGGGCCGAACCTACAATGAGCAGTTCTTC. This translates into CASSQVGRTYNEQFF.

Ten or more counts support this clone. The chain employs TRBV11-2 and TRBJ2-1; D uncertain. Germline assignment: CDR1 SGHAT and CDR2 FQNNGV. The CDR3 spans 16 residues. The V and J ends lost 0 bases and 5 bases respectively, with 14 bases between them. The CDR3 nucleotides read TGTGCCAGCAGCTTAGAGGCAGGATGGTGGAACAATGAGCAGTTCTTC. The encoded protein is CASSLEAGWWNNEQFF. Full variable domain (remainder filled in from reference TRBV11-2 and TRBJ2-1): EAGVAQSPRYKIIEKRQSVAFWCNPISGHATLYWYQQILGQGPKLLIQFQNNGVVDDSQLPKDRFSAERLKGVDSTLKIQPAKLEDSAVYLCASSLEAGWWNNEQFFGPGTRLTVL.

The CDR3 is CASSRPLRSGTSSNEQFF. As DNA, the CDR3 is TGTGCCAGCAGCCGACCCCTCCGTAGCGGGACTAGCTCCAATGAGCAGTTCTTC. This chain links TRBV9 with TRBJ2-1, with 9 bases that match TRBD2. J lost 6 bases, V lost 4 bases, and 17 bases had no gene match. Germline V gene lookup returns CDR1 SGDLS and CDR2 YYNGEE. This CDR3 region has 18 residues.

The V call is TRBV11-3, the J call TRBJ2-5, with a tentative D call TRBD1 (5 bases). The CDR3 runs to 15 residues. Trimming cost V 2 bases and J 5 bases, with 15 bases left between them. Germline V CDR1 and CDR2: SGHNT, YENEEA. The CDR3 spells CASSLSSGMDETQYF. In nucleotides, the CDR3 is TGTGCCAGCAGCTTAAGTTCAGGGATGGATGAGACCCAGTACTTC.

The V and J genes are TRBV30 and TRBJ2-2, with 11 nucleotides matching TRBD2. The CDR3 loop spans 17 amino acids. The ends lost 5 bases at V and 2 bases at J; junction bases unmatched: 10. Germline V gene sequence: CDR1 GTSNPN, CDR2 SVGIG (reference sequence). DNA for the CDR3: TGTGCCTGGGGAATCCGGACTAGCGGGTCAAACACCGGGGAGCTGTTTTTT. It codes for CAWGIRTSGSNTGELFF.

This clone was counted once. The V gene is TRBV11-2, the J gene TRBJ1-2; 9 bases fit TRBD1. CDR3 length equals 18 residues. CDR1 and CDR2 from the germline V gene are SGHAT and FQNNGV. Trimming at V came to 2 bases and at J to 0 bases, leaving 10 bases not matched to a gene. The CDR3 nucleotides are TGTGCCAGCAGCTTAAGTCTCACAGGGGGCAATACTAACTATGGCTACACCTTC. As protein: CASSLSLTGGNTNYGYTF.

The chain has TRBV7-8 and TRBJ1-3; TRBD1 agrees at 7 bases. The V gene end was trimmed by 4 bases and the J gene end by 4 bases; junction bases not matched to a gene: 19. Germline-derived CDR1 and CDR2 are SGHVS and FQNEAQ. CDR3 length: 19 residues. Here the CDR3 DNA reads TGTGCCAGCAGCTCGTACCGGACAGGCTCCCCAACTACCGGAAACACCATATATTTT. It is translated as CASSSYRTGSPTTGNTIYF.